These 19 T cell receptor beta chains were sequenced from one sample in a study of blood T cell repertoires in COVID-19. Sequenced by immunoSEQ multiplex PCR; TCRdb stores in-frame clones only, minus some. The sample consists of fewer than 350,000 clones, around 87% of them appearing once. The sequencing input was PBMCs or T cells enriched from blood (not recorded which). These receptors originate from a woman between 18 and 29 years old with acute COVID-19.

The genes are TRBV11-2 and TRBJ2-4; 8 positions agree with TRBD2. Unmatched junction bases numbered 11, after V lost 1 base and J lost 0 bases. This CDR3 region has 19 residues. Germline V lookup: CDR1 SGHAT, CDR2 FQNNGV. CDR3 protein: CASSLGRGETVLAKNIQYF. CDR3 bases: TGTGCCAGCAGCTTAGGGCGGGGGGAAACGGTGCTAGCCAAAAACATTCAGTACTTC.

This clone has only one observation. This CDR3 reads CASSLKTSGISEQFF. The CDR3 coding sequence is TGTGCCAGCAGCCTAAAGACTAGCGGGATTTCTGAGCAGTTCTTC. The chain employs TRBV7-3 and TRBJ2-1, with 11 bases matching TRBD2. CDR3 length equals 15 residues. The germline V gene encodes CDR1 SGHTA and CDR2 FQGTGA. V dropped 5 bases and J dropped 9; count of bases not matched to a gene: 9.

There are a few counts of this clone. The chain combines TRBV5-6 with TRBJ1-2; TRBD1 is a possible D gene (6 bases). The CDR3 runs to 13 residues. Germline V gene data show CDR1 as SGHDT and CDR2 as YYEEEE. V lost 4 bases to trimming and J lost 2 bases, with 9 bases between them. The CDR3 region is CASSHRENYGYTF. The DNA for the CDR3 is TGTGCCAGCAGCCACAGGGAAAACTATGGCTACACCTTC.

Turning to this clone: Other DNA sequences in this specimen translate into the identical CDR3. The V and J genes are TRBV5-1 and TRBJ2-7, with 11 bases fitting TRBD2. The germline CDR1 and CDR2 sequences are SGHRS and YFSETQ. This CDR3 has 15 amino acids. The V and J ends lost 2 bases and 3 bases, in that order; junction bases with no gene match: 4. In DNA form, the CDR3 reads TGCGCCAGCAGCTTTACTAGCGGGAGCTTCTACGAGCAGTACTTC. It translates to CASSFTSGSFYEQYF.

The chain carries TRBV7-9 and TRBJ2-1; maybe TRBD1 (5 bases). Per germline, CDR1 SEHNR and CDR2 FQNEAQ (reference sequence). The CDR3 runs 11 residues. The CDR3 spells CASSGYNEQFF. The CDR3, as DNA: TGTGCAAGCTCAGGGTACAATGAGCAGTTCTTC.

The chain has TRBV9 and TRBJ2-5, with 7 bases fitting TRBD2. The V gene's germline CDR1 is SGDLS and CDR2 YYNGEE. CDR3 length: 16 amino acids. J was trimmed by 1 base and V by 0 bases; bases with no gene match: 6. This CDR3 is CASSVGSGDPQETQYF. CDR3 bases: TGTGCCAGCAGCGTAGGGAGCGGGGATCCCCAAGAGACCCAGTACTTC.

In DNA, the CDR3 is TGTGCCAGCAGCCCGGGGGGCCGGGACACTGAAGCTTTCTTT. The encoded protein is CASSPGGRDTEAFF. The chain is built from TRBV4-2 and TRBJ1-1, with D maybe TRBD1 (6 bases). CDR3 length: 14 residues. The V and J ends lost 4 bases and 3 bases respectively, with 12 bases between them. Germline CDR1 reads LGHNA; CDR2 reads YNFKEQ.

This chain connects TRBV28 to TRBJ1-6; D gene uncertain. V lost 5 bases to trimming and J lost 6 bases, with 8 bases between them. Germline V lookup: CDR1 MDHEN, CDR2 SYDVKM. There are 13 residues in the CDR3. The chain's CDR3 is CASSRVSNSPLHF. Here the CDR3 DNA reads TGTGCCAGCAGTCGGGTCAGTAATTCACCCCTCCACTTT.

The CDR3 spells CASSELGQGNSPLHF. DNA for the CDR3: TGTGCCAGCAGTGAATTGGGACAGGGAAATTCACCCCTCCACTTT. The chain couples TRBV2 to TRBJ1-6, with 9 bases that match TRBD1. This CDR3 comprises 15 residues. J gave up 7 bases and V 2 bases, and 3 bases lay outside the gene matches. CDR1 SNHLY and CDR2 FYNNEI come from the germline V gene.

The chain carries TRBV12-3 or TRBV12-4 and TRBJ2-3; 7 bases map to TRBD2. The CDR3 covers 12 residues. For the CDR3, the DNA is TGTGCGGGAGGGGCTAGCACAGATACGCAGTATTTT. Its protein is CAGGASTDTQYF.

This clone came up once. CDR3 amino acids: CASRPGTSTTDTQYF. The DNA for the CDR3 is TGTGCCAGCAGGCCCGGGACTAGTACCACAGATACGCAGTATTTT. The rearrangement uses TRBV7-2 and TRBJ2-3, with TRBD2 identical over 8 bases. V lost 6 bases and J lost 2; bases outside the gene matches: 7. The CDR3 runs to 15 residues. Germline V gene data show CDR1 as SGHTA and CDR2 as FQGNSA.

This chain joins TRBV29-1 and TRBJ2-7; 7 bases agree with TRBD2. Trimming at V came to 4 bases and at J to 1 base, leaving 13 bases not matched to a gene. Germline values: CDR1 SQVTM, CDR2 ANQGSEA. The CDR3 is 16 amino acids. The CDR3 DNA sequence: TGCAGCGTTGTGAGGGGTGGAAGCGGGGATTCCTACGAGCAGTACTTC. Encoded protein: CSVVRGGSGDSYEQYF.

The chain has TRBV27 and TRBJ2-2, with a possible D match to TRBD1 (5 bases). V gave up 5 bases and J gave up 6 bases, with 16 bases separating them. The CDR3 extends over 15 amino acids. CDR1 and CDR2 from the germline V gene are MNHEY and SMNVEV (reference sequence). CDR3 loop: CASSPPPDSPGELFF. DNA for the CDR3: TGTGCCAGCAGTCCACCCCCCGACAGCCCCGGGGAGCTGTTTTTT.

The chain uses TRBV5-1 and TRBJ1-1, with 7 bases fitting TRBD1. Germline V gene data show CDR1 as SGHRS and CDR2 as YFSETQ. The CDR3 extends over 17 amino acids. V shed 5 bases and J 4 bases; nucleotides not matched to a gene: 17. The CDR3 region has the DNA TGCGCCAGCAGACCCGGGACAGTCGTCCTGGCGGGCACTGAAGCTTTCTTT. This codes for CASRPGTVVLAGTEAFF.

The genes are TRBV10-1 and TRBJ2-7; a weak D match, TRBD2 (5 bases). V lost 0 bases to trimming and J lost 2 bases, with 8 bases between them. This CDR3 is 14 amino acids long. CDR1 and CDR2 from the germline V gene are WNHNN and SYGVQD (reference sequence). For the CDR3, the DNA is TGCGCCAGCAGTGAGTCACCCGGGGCCTACGAGCAGTACTTC. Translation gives CASSESPGAYEQYF.

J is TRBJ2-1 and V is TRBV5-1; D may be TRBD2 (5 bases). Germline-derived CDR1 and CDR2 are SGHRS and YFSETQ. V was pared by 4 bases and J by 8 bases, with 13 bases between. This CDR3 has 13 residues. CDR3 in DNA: TGCGCCAGCAGCGTCGAGCGGACCGATGAGCAGTTCTTC. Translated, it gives CASSVERTDEQFF.

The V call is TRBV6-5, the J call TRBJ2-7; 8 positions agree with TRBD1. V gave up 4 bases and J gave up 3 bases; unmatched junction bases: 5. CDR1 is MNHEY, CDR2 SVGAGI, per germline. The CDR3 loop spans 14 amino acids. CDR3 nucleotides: TGTGCCAGCAGTTCGGACAGGGACCTCTACGAGCAGTACTTC. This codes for CASSSDRDLYEQYF.

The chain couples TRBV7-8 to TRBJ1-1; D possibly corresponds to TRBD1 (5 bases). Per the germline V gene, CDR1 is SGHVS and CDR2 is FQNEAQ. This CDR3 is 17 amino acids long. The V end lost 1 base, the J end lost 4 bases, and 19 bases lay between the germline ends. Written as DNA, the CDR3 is TGTGCCAGCAGCTTAGTCCGACAGCACCTACTGGCCACTGAAGCTTTCTTT. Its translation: CASSLVRQHLLATEAFF.

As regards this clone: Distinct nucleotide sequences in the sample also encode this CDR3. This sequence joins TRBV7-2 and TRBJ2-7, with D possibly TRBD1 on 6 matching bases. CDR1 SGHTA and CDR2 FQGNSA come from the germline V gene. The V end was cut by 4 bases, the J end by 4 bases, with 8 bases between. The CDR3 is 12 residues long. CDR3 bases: TGTGCCAGCAGCTCACAGGGTTACGAGCAGTACTTC. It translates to CASSSQGYEQYF.